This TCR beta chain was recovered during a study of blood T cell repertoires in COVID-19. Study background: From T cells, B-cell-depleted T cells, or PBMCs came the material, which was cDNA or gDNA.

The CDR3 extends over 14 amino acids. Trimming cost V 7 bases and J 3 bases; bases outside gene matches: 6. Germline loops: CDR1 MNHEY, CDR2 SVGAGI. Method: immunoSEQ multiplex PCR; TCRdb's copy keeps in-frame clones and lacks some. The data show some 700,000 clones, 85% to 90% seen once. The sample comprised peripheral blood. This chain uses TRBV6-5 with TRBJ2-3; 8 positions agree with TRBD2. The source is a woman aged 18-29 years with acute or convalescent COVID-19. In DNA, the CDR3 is TGTGCCAGCACCCTGGGACTAGGGACAGATACGCAGTATTTT. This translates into CASTLGLGTDTQYF.